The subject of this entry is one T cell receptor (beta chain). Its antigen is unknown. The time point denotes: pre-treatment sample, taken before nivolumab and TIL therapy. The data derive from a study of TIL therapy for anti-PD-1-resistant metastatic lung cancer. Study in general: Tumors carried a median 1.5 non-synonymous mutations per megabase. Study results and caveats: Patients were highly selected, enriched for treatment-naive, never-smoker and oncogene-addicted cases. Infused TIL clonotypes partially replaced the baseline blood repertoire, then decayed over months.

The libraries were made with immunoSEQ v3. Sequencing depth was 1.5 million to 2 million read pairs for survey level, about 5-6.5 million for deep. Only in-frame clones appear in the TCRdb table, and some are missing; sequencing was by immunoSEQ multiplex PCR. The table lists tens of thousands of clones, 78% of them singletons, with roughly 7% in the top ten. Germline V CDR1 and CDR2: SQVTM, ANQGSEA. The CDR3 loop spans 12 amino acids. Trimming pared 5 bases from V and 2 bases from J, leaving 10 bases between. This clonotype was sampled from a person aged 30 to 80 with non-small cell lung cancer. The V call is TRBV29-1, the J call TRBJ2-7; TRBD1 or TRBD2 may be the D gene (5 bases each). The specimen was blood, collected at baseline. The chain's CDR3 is CSVRGEAYEQYF. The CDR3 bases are TGCAGCGTTAGAGGGGAAGCCTACGAGCAGTACTTC.